This T cell receptor beta chain was retrieved from a study of control samples from healthy donors and cancer patients. Some clones are missing from TCRdb's copy, which holds only in-frame ones; the method was immunoSEQ multiplex PCR. The sample holds roughly 92,000 clones, around 87% seen once. V was shortened by 3 bases and J by 1 base, with 9 bases between the two germline ends. The germline V gene encodes CDR1 MNHEY and CDR2 SMNVEV (reference sequence). CDR3 length: 14 residues. This chain joins TRBV27 and TRBJ1-1; possible D gene TRBD1, 5 bases. The TCR sequence derives from a woman between 45 and 60 years old in good health. The sequenced material came from blood. Here the CDR3 reads CASSFRGRNTEAFF. CDR3 bases: TGTGCCAGCAGTTTCCGGGGACGGAACACTGAAGCTTTCTTT.